The subject of this entry is one TCR beta chain. The record originates from a study of CD8+ T cells in alopecia areata. Overall study context: Treated patients were given 5 to 10 mg oral tofacitinib twice daily.

Trimming cost V 5 bases and J 2 bases, with 13 bases left between them. The CDR3 is 14 residues long. In germline, CDR1 is MNHEY, CDR2 SMNVEV (reference sequence). In each case, RNA was isolated and then reverse transcribed into cDNA as the sequencing template. This table comes from immunoSEQ multiplex PCR, and its TCRdb copy is limited to in-frame clones, with some not included. The sample consists of about 150,000 clones, more than 75% of them appearing once. The sequence was collected from a human donor with alopecia areata. This chain uses TRBV27 with TRBJ2-7, with D uncertain. The sequenced sample was CD8+ T cells sorted from blood, obtained at week 0. This CDR3 reads CASSLYRSAYEQYF. The CDR3 region has the DNA TGTGCCAGCAGTCTATATCGATCGGCCTACGAGCAGTACTTC.